The rows below give T cell receptor beta chains drawn from one sample of a study of early T cells in non-severe SARS-CoV-2 infection. A single record per CDR3 protein comes from TCRdb applying MiXCR to the 5' RACE reads. The repertoire includes tens of thousands of distinct CDR3 sequences, less than 15% of them detected once, and approximately 4.5% sits in the top ten. Sequencing was done on a sample of whole blood. The receptors derive from an adult who was a healthcare worker with PCR-confirmed SARS-CoV-2 infection or an uninfected control (not recorded which). The CDR3 runs from the conserved cysteine through the conserved F or W. A D gene is named only where the DNA matches it firmly. The listing skips clone size in some rows; elsewhere it reads once, few, many or a size class.

J	D	V	size	DNA	CDR3
TRBJ2-3	TRBD2	TRBV20-1	few	TGCAGTGCTAGAGGGGTGCTGGGCGGGGGGCCGTCGGATACGCAGTATTTT	CSARGVLGGGPSDTQYF
TRBJ1-5	TRBD1	TRBV18	many	TGTGCCAGCTCACCATTCTTTCAAGGGGGCTATAGCAATCAGCCCCAGCATTTT	CASSPFFQGGYSNQPQHF
TRBJ2-4	.	TRBV9	once	TGTGCCAGCAGCGCATACAGCGACATTCAGTACTTC	CASSAYSDIQYF
TRBJ1-1	TRBD1	TRBV5-1	many	TGCGCCAGCAGCCCTGGACAGGGACCGAACACTGAAGCTTTCTTT	CASSPGQGPNTEAFF
TRBJ1-5	.	TRBV5-6	.	TGTGCCAGCAGCTCCCGACGGGAGCATAGCAATCAGCCCCAGCATTTT	CASSSRREHSNQPQHF
TRBJ2-1	.	TRBV5-1	.	TGCGCCAGCAGCTTGGCGCTAGACAATGAGCAGTTCTTC	CASSLALDNEQFF
TRBJ2-3	.	TRBV5-1	.	TGCGCCAGCAGCTTTAGGGTGGGCACAGATACGCAGTATTTT	CASSFRVGTDTQYF
TRBJ2-7	TRBD2	TRBV9	few	TGTGCCAGCAGCCCCAGAGGTAGCGGGGGTTCCTACGAGCAGTACTTC	CASSPRGSGGSYEQYF
TRBJ1-3	.	TRBV6-5	few	TGTGCCAGCAGTTTAGGAGGCAATCCTCCCTCTGGAAACACCATATATTTT	CASSLGGNPPSGNTIYF
TRBJ2-1	TRBD2	TRBV5-4	.	TGTGCCAGCAGCCGGGAGGCGGGAGGGCAGAATGAGCAGTTCTTC	CASSREAGGQNEQFF
TRBJ2-1	.	TRBV7-6	.	TGTGCCAGCAAAAGAGTACAATACAATGAGCAGTTCTTC	CASKRVQYNEQFF
TRBJ1-2	.	TRBV18	few	TGTGCCAGCTCACCACCGGGCGGGGACTACACCTTC	CASSPPGGDYTF
TRBJ2-7	TRBD1	TRBV4-1	many	TGCGCCAGCAGCCAACCGGGCAGGGGGTTAGGCGAGCAGTACTTC	CASSQPGRGLGEQYF
TRBJ2-1	.	TRBV5-1	many	TGCGCCAGCAGTAATGCACAGGGAGGGCATGAGCAGTTCTTC	CASSNAQGGHEQFF
TRBJ1-2	.	TRBV3-1	few	TGTGCCAGCAGCCCCACAGGCGAGACCTATGGCTACACCTTC	CASSPTGETYGYTF
TRBJ1-2	.	TRBV28	.	TGTGCCAGCAGTTTATGGCAGGGAAGGGAAGGCTACACCTTC	CASSLWQGREGYTF
TRBJ2-7	TRBD1	TRBV7-9	few	TGTGCCAGCTCAGGGACAGGAGCCTCCTACGAGCAGTACTTC	CASSGTGASYEQYF
TRBJ2-3	.	TRBV11-2	many	TGTGCCAGCAGCTTACTAGCTAGGAGCACAGATACGCAGTATTTT	CASSLLARSTDTQYF
TRBJ2-5	.	TRBV20-1	few	TGCAGTGCTAGCGGGGGCTGGGCAGAGACCCAGTACTTC	CSASGGWAETQYF
TRBJ2-7	TRBD2	TRBV19	.	TGTGCCAGTAGTATTCGAGGACTAGCGGGAGTAATACCCGAGGCTCTCGAGCAGTACTTC	CASSIRGLAGVIPEALEQYF
TRBJ2-3	TRBD2	TRBV4-1	.	TGCGCCAGCAGCCAGCTAGGATCCGGGACTATGGCAGATACGCAGTATTTT	CASSQLGSGTMADTQYF
TRBJ2-1	.	TRBV15	.	TGTGCCACCAGCAGAGTCGGCGTCTCCTACAATGAGCAGTTCTTC	CATSRVGVSYNEQFF
TRBJ2-7	.	TRBV9	.	TGTGCCAGCAGCGTAGAAGGAGTTACCTACGAGCAGTACTTC	CASSVEGVTYEQYF
TRBJ1-1	TRBD1	TRBV6-5	.	TGTGCCAGCAGTTACGGGACAGGAGGGAACACTGAAGCTTTCTTT	CASSYGTGGNTEAFF
TRBJ2-3	.	TRBV20-1	few	TGCAGTGCTAGAGTAAGAGGGGCCCGCACAGATACGCAGTATTTT	CSARVRGARTDTQYF
TRBJ2-3	TRBD1	TRBV7-2	few	TGTGCCAGCAGCTTAGGTATAGGGACAGGGGTGAAAGATACGCAGTATTTT	CASSLGIGTGVKDTQYF
TRBJ1-2	.	TRBV28	few	TGTGCCAGCAGCAGAGGGGGGCGTTATGGCTACACCTTC	CASSRGGRYGYTF
TRBJ2-5	.	TRBV15	.	TGTGCCACCAGCAGAGCCTCCCCAGAGACCCAGTACTTC	CATSRASPETQYF